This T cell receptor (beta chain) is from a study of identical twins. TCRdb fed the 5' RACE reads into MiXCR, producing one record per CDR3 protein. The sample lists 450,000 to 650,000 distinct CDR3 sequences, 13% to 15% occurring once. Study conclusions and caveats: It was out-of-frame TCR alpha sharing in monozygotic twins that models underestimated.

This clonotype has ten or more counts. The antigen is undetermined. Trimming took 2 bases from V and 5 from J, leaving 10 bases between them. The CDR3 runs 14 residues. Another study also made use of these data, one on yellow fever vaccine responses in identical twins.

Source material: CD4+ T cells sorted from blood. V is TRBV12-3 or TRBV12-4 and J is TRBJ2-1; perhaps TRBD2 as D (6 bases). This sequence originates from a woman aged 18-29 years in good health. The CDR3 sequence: CASSLRAGNNEQFF. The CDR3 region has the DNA TGTGCCAGCAGTTTAAGGGCGGGGAACAATGAGCAGTTCTTC.